A single sample is the source of the 32 T cell receptor beta chains below, sequenced in a study of OX40 agonist ivuxolimab in advanced cancers. TCRdb's copy holds only in-frame clones and misses some; the assay was immunoSEQ multiplex PCR. The sample consists of about 58,000 clones, approximately 90% of them appearing once. Here the sequenced sample was CD4+ or CD8+ T cells sorted from blood, taken in a trial of the OX40 agonist ivuxolimab. All receptors derive from an adult with an advanced solid tumor such as melanoma, head and neck, liver or kidney cancer.

The chain carries TRBV19 and TRBJ1-5, with 8 nucleotides matching TRBD1. CDR3 length equals 16 residues. Germline-derived CDR1 and CDR2 are LNHDA and SQIVND (reference sequence). V lost 8 bases to trimming and J lost 2 bases; unmatched junction nucleotides: 11. The chain's CDR3 is CASSLGRGRGNQPQHF. In nucleotides, the CDR3 is TGTGCCAGTTCCCTGGGCAGGGGGCGCGGCAATCAGCCCCAGCATTTT.

The chain carries TRBV2 and TRBJ2-7; D may correspond to TRBD1 or TRBD2 (6 bases each). This CDR3 is 15 amino acids long. Germline assignment: CDR1 SNHLY and CDR2 FYNNEI. Between the trimmed V and J ends, which lost 7 bases and 7 bases, there was a span of 23 bases. The CDR3 DNA follows: TGTGCCAGCACCGGGCGGGACACCTCATTGAAGGAGCAGTACTTC. It is translated as CASTGRDTSLKEQYF.

The V call is TRBV7-9, the J call TRBJ1-1; the D gene is possibly TRBD1 (5 bases). The germline V gene encodes CDR1 SEHNR and CDR2 FQNEAQ (reference sequence). CDR3 length: 12 amino acids. V shed 5 bases and J shed 7 bases, with 11 bases lying between them. This CDR3 reads CASSAGALEAFF. The CDR3 region has the DNA TGTGCCAGCAGCGCCGGGGCTCTTGAAGCTTTCTTT.

The CDR3 loop is CASSSPGRADNEQFF. In nucleotides, the CDR3 is TGTGCCAGCAGTTCCCCGGGGAGGGCGGACAATGAGCAGTTCTTC. The chain links TRBV27 to TRBJ2-1; 7 bases map to TRBD2. Germline V gene data show CDR1 as MNHEY and CDR2 as SMNVEV (reference sequence). CDR3 length: 15 amino acids. Trimming removed 4 bases from V and 5 bases from J; junction bases left unmatched: 8.

The chain employs TRBV4-1 and TRBJ1-2; possible D gene TRBD1, 6 bases. Germline CDR1 is MGHRA and CDR2 is YSYEKL. There are 18 residues in the CDR3. Trimming cost V 1 base and J 3 bases, with 21 bases left between them. Here the CDR3 DNA reads TGCGCCAGCAGCCAAGTCGGTGGTCCAGGGGAGCAGTACTATGGCTACACCTTC. Its translation: CASSQVGGPGEQYYGYTF.

On this clone itself: Other DNA sequences from this sample encode an identical CDR3 as well. This chain uses TRBV14 with TRBJ1-1, with a possible D match to TRBD1 (6 bases). Per germline, CDR1 SGHDN and CDR2 FVKESK. There are 13 residues in the CDR3. V lost 0 bases and J lost 8, with 10 bases in between. This CDR3 is CASSQDKGTEAFF. CDR3 nucleotides: TGTGCCAGCAGCCAAGATAAGGGGACAGAAGCTTTCTTT.

This chain links TRBV4-1 with TRBJ1-3; D might be TRBD1 (5 bases). Trimming took 3 bases from V and 0 from J, leaving 15 bases between them. CDR1 and CDR2 from the germline V gene are MGHRA and YSYEKL. This CDR3 comprises 17 residues. The DNA for the CDR3 is TGCGCCAGCAGCCAGGGACGGGGGTACGGCTCTGGAAACACCATATATTTT. Residues: CASSQGRGYGSGNTIYF.

The V and J genes are TRBV5-1 and TRBJ1-2, with D possibly matching TRBD1 (6 bases). The CDR3 length is 17 residues. Germline V gene lookup returns CDR1 SGHRS and CDR2 YFSETQ. The V and J ends lost 1 base and 8 bases respectively, with 24 bases between them. In nucleotides, the CDR3 is TGCGCCAGCAGCTTGAGGGACACTTTAAGAGGGTCGGGAGGCTACACCTTC. It codes for CASSLRDTLRGSGGYTF.

The chain uses TRBV7-6 and TRBJ2-1, with a possible D match to TRBD2 (7 bases). Per the germline V gene, CDR1 is SGHVS and CDR2 is FNYEAQ. Trimming took 0 bases from V and 8 from J, leaving 26 bases between them. CDR3 length: 19 amino acids. This CDR3 is CASSLAIFRGGSIGDEQFF. In DNA, the CDR3 is TGTGCCAGCAGCTTAGCGATATTTAGGGGGGGCTCGATTGGGGATGAGCAGTTCTTC.

J is TRBJ1-1 and V is TRBV10-3; a possible D gene is TRBD1 (6 bases). The germline V gene encodes CDR1 ENHRY and CDR2 SYGVKD. This CDR3 has 15 amino acids. Trimming removed 6 bases from V and 6 bases from J, with 20 bases in between. The CDR3 DNA is TGTGCCATCAGCGACGGGGGGCAGGGGAGCGCTGAAGCTTTCTTT. This codes for CAISDGGQGSAEAFF.

V and J are TRBV7-9 and TRBJ2-1; possibly TRBD1 for D (5 bases). V shed 4 bases and J shed 5 bases, with 12 bases lying between them. Germline values: CDR1 SEHNR, CDR2 FQNEAQ (reference sequence). This CDR3 has 14 residues. CDR3 coding DNA: TGTGCCAGCAGCTCCACGACAGTTCACAATGAGCAGTTCTTC. Translated: CASSSTTVHNEQFF.

Here the CDR3 reads CASSLSWTANTEAFF. The CDR3 DNA reads TGTGCCAGCAGCTTATCCTGGACCGCGAACACTGAAGCTTTCTTT. The rearrangement joins TRBV6-1 to TRBJ1-1; D is uncertain. Per the germline V gene, CDR1 is MNHNS and CDR2 is SASEGT. CDR3 size: 15 residues. Trimming left V 6 bases short and J 1 base short, with 15 bases between.

The V and J genes are TRBV28 and TRBJ2-5, with a weak D call TRBD2 (5 bases). Germline assignment: CDR1 MDHEN and CDR2 SYDVKM. The CDR3 spans 15 residues. The V end was cut by 4 bases, the J end by 3 bases, with 15 bases between. CDR3 bases: TGTGCCAGCAGTTCGGGCCTGGGAGCAAAAGAGACCCAGTACTTC. Translation: CASSSGLGAKETQYF.

The chain is built from TRBV7-9 and TRBJ2-1; 7 bases align to TRBD2. CDR3 length: 12 amino acids. Germline V CDR1 and CDR2: SEHNR, FQNEAQ (reference sequence). J was trimmed by 14 bases and V by 5 bases; bases with no gene match: 9. This CDR3 is CASSATSLGEFF. In DNA, the CDR3 is TGTGCCAGCAGCGCGACTAGCCTGGGCGAGTTCTTC.

J is TRBJ2-3 and V is TRBV30; D gene unclear. The CDR3 extends over 10 amino acids. The V gene's germline CDR1 is GTSNPN and CDR2 SVGIG (reference sequence). Trimming left V 7 bases short and J 3 bases short, with 5 bases between. Here the CDR3 reads CASLTDTQYF. The CDR3, as DNA: TGTGCCTCTCTAACAGATACGCAGTATTTT.

This clone was observed a single time. The chain is built from TRBV4-3 and TRBJ1-1; D perhaps matches TRBD1 (5 bases). The CDR3 totals 15 residues. V was shortened by 1 base and J by 1 base, with 10 bases between the two germline ends. Germline CDR1 reads LGHNA; CDR2 reads YSLEER. In nucleotides, the CDR3 is TGCGCCAGCAGCCAAGGGGGCGGGAGGAACACTGAAGCTTTCTTT. Residues: CASSQGGGRNTEAFF.

This clone was seen repeatedly, ten times or more. V gene TRBV28 combines with J gene TRBJ2-5; D uncertain. V was clipped by 7 bases and J by 6 bases, with 9 bases between them. The CDR3 has 11 amino acids. CDR1 MDHEN and CDR2 SYDVKM come from the germline V gene. The CDR3 region has the DNA TGTGCCAGCATCCTGGGGAAGACCCAGTACTTC. This sequence encodes CASILGKTQYF.

The chain is built from TRBV11-2 and TRBJ1-6; D gene ambiguous. CDR1 and CDR2 from the germline V gene are SGHAT and FQNNGV. The CDR3 spans 13 residues. V was cut by 0 bases and J by 7 bases, with 4 bases left in between. CDR3: CASSLELNSPLHF. CDR3 sequence (DNA): TGTGCCAGCAGCTTAGAATTGAATTCACCCCTCCACTTT.

The chain recombines TRBV10-2 with TRBJ1-5; D not resolved. The CDR3 has 14 amino acids. CDR1 and CDR2 (germline): WSHSY, SAAADI. The V end was cut by 4 bases, the J end by 3 bases, with 10 bases between. CDR3 nucleotide sequence: TGCGCCAGCAGTGTAGCGGGTTACAATCAGCCCCAGCATTTT. It specifies CASSVAGYNQPQHF.

V usage is TRBV7-8 and J usage is TRBJ1-1; D gene unclear. This CDR3 has 13 residues. Trimming shortened V by 3 bases and J by 1 base, and 6 bases separated the two germline ends. Germline values: CDR1 SGHVS, CDR2 FQNEAQ. DNA of the CDR3: TGTGCCAGCAGCTTTGTTGAGAACACTGAAGCTTTCTTT. Translation gives CASSFVENTEAFF.

The rearrangement links TRBV2 to TRBJ1-4; D uncertain. The germline V gene has CDR1 SNHLY and CDR2 FYNNEI. This CDR3 is 14 amino acids long. Deletions cut 7 bases from V and 7 bases from J, with 16 bases between. This chain's CDR3 is CASTAVPKGEKLFF. CDR3 DNA: TGTGCCAGCACGGCAGTTCCCAAGGGTGAAAAACTGTTTTTT.

This clone was recorded once. The chain has TRBV7-2 and TRBJ2-1; 7 bases agree with TRBD2. Germline trimming cut 5 bases from V and 9 bases from J; bases unmatched to any gene: 10. Germline V gives CDR1 SGHTA, CDR2 FQGNSA. This CDR3 is built from 14 residues. In DNA, the CDR3 is TGTGCCAGCAGCCCCCTCCGGGGGGTTATTGAGCAGTTCTTC. It translates to CASSPLRGVIEQFF.

This clone was detected only once. The chain couples TRBV29-1 to TRBJ2-1; 10 bases line up with TRBD2. The CDR3 contains 16 residues. Germline V CDR1 and CDR2: SQVTM, ANQGSEA. J lost 8 bases, V lost 5 bases, and 15 bases had no gene match. The CDR3 protein is CSVLGASGRDWDEQFF. The CDR3 DNA reads TGCAGCGTTCTAGGGGCTAGCGGGAGAGATTGGGATGAGCAGTTCTTC.

This chain uses TRBV29-1 with TRBJ1-1; D not certain. Per germline, CDR1 SQVTM and CDR2 ANQGSEA. Trimming took 4 bases from V and 6 from J, leaving 9 bases between them. The CDR3 spans 11 residues. The CDR3 is CSVVGFAEAFF. Here the CDR3 DNA reads TGCAGCGTTGTGGGTTTCGCTGAAGCTTTCTTT.

The chain combines TRBV19 with TRBJ1-5, with TRBD1 as a possible D gene (6 bases). This CDR3 is 14 amino acids long. The ends were cut back, 8 bases at V and 2 bases at J, with 13 bases in the middle. Germline V gene data show CDR1 as LNHDA and CDR2 as SQIVND (reference sequence). The DNA of the CDR3 is TGTGCCAGTCAGGGGAGAATGGGCAATCAGCCCCAGCATTTT. Residues: CASQGRMGNQPQHF.

This chain uses TRBV28 with TRBJ1-1; D gene unclear. CDR1 is MDHEN, CDR2 SYDVKM, per germline. CDR3 length equals 13 residues. V was trimmed by 5 bases and J by 0 bases, leaving 7 bases between them. In nucleotides, the CDR3 is TGTGCCAGCAGTCCCGGCGTGAACACTGAAGCTTTCTTT. Protein product: CASSPGVNTEAFF.

In regard to this clone: Other DNA sequences from this sample encode an identical CDR3 as well. The chain couples TRBV28 to TRBJ2-7; D remains ambiguous. V gave up 5 bases and J gave up 3 bases, with 5 bases separating them. Germline V gives CDR1 MDHEN, CDR2 SYDVKM. The CDR3 totals 11 residues. CDR3 sequence reads: CASSPDYEQYF. The CDR3 DNA is TGTGCCAGCAGTCCTGACTACGAGCAGTACTTC.

This chain links TRBV6-5 with TRBJ1-6, with TRBD1 matching 7 bases. CDR3 length equals 16 residues. The ends lost 4 bases at V and 7 bases at J; junction bases unmatched: 10. CDR1 is MNHEY and CDR2 is SVGAGI in the germline V gene. The CDR3 DNA sequence: TGTGCCAGCAGTTGGTCACCGGGACAGCTGAATTCACCCCTCCACTTT. Amino acids: CASSWSPGQLNSPLHF.

The J gene is TRBJ2-1, the V gene TRBV11-2; tentatively, D is TRBD1 (5 bases). CDR3 length equals 13 residues. CDR1 is SGHAT and CDR2 is FQNNGV in the germline V gene. The CDR3 protein is CGAGPGSYNEQFF. CDR3 coding DNA: TGTGGGGCAGGGCCGGGTTCCTACAATGAGCAGTTCTTC.

The chain links TRBV6-1 to TRBJ2-3; a possible D gene is TRBD1 (10 bases). CDR3 length: 20 amino acids. Per germline, CDR1 MNHNS and CDR2 SASEGT. V gave up 3 bases and J gave up 7 bases, with 32 bases separating them. The chain's CDR3 is CASSDWRTGGIASGMNTQYF. The CDR3 nucleotides are TGTGCCAGCAGTGATTGGAGGACAGGGGGGATTGCTAGCGGGATGAATACGCAGTATTTT.

The chain couples TRBV4-1 to TRBJ2-7; no reliable D call. The CDR3 is 14 residues long. CDR1 and CDR2 (germline): MGHRA, YSYEKL. V was cut by 1 base and J by 2 bases, with 9 bases left in between. The CDR3 spells CASSQVETAYEQYF. The CDR3 nucleotides read TGCGCCAGCAGCCAAGTCGAAACGGCCTACGAGCAGTACTTC.

V gene TRBV7-3 combines with J gene TRBJ2-5, with D unclear. The CDR3 length is 13 residues. CDR1 SGHTA and CDR2 FQGTGA come from the germline V gene. Trimming took off 2 bases at V and 4 bases at J, with 8 bases between the two ends. CDR3 sequence reads: CASSLLTGETQYF. In DNA form, the CDR3 reads TGTGCCAGCAGCTTACTGACGGGAGAGACCCAGTACTTC. Complete variable domain (other parts from reference TRBV7-3 and TRBJ2-5): GAGVSQTPSNKVTEKGKYVELRCDPISGHTALYWYRQSLGQGPEFLIYFQGTGAADDSGLPNDRFFAVRPEGSVSTLKIQRTERGDSAVYLCASSLLTGETQYFGPGTRLLVL.